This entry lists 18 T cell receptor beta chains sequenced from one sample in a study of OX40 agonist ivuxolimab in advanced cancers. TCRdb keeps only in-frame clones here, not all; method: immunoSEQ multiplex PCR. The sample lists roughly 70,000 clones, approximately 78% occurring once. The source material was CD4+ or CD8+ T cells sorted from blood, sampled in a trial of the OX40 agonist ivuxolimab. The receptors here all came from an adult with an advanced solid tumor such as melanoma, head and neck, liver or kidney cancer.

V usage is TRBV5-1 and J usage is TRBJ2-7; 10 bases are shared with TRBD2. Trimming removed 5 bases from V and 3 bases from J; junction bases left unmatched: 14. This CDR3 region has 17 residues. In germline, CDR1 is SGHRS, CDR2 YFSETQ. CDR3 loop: CASSLVAGGPPGYEQYF. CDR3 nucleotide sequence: TGCGCCAGCAGTCTAGTAGCGGGAGGCCCCCCCGGCTACGAGCAGTACTTC.

The CDR3 spells CAISGTAKNFYEQYF. CDR3 DNA: TGTGCCATCAGTGGGACGGCTAAAAATTTCTACGAGCAGTACTTC. The V and J genes are TRBV10-3 and TRBJ2-5, with unresolved D. The DNA end favors TRBJ2-7, so the J call may be wrong. There are 15 residues in the CDR3. The V gene's germline CDR1 is ENHRY and CDR2 SYGVKD.

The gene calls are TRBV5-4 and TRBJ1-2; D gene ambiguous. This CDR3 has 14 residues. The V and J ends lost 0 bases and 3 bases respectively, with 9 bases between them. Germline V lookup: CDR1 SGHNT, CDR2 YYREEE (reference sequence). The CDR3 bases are TGTGCCAGCAGCTTGGAGGCGTTATACTATGGCTACACCTTC. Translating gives CASSLEALYYGYTF.

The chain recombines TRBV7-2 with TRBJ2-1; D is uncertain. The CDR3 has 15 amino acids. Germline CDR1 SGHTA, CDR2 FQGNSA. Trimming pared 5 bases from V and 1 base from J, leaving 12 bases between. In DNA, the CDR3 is TGTGCCAGCAGCAATAGTGGTAGTTCCTACAATGAGCAGTTCTTC. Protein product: CASSNSGSSYNEQFF.

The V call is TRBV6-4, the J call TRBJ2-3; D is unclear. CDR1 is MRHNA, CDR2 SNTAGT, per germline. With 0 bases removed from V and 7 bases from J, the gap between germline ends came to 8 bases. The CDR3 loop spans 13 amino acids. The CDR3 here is CASSDSDRNTQYF. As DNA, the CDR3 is TGTGCCAGCAGTGACTCCGACCGAAATACGCAGTATTTT.

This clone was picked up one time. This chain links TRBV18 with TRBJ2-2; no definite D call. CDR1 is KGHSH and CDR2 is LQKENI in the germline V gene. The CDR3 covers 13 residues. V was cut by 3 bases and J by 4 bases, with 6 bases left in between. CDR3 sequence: CASSPKGTGELFF. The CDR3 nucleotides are TGTGCCAGCTCACCGAAGGGCACCGGGGAGCTGTTTTTT.

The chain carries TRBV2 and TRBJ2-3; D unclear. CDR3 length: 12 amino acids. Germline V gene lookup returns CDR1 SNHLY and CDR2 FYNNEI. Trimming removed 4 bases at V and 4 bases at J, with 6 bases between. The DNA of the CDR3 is TGTGCCAGCAGTGGGCTAGCAGATACGCAGTATTTT. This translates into CASSGLADTQYF.

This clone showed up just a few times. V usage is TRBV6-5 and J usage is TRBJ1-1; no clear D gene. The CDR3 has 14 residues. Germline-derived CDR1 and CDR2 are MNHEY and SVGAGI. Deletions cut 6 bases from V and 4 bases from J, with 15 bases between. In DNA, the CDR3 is TGTGCCAGCAGGATAGCCCCCGGAGGCACTGAAGCTTTCTTT. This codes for CASRIAPGGTEAFF.

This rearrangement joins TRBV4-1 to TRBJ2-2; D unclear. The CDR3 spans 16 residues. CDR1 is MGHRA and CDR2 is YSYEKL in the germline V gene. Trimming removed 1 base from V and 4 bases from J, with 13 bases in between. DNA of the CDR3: TGCGCCAGCAGCCAAGTAAGAGGCCAGTCCACCGGGGAGCTGTTTTTT. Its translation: CASSQVRGQSTGELFF.

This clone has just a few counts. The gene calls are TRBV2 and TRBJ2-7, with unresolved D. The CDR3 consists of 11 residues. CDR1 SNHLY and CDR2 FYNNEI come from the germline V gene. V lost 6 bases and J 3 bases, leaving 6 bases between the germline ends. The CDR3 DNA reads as TGTGCCAGCAGCGTTAACTACGAGCAGTACTTC. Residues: CASSVNYEQYF.

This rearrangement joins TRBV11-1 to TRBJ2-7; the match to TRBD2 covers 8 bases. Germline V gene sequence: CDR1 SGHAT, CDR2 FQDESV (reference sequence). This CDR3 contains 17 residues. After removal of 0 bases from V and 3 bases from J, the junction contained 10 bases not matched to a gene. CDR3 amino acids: CASSLALGLAGFYEQYF. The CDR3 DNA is TGTGCCAGCAGCTTAGCGCTTGGGCTAGCGGGTTTCTACGAGCAGTACTTC.

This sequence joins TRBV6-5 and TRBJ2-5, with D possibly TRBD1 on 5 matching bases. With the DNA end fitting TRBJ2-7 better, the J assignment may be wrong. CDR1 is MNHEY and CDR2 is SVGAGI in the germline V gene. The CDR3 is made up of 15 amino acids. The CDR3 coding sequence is TGTGCCAGCAGTTGGACCACCCGACAGCCCGGCGAGCAGTACTTC. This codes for CASSWTTRQPGEQYF.

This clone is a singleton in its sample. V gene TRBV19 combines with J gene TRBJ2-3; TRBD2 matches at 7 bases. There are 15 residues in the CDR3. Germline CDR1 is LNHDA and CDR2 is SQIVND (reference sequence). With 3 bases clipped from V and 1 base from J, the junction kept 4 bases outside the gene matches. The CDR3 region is CASSIVAGGTDTQYF. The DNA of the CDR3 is TGTGCCAGTAGTATCGTGGCGGGGGGCACAGATACGCAGTATTTT.

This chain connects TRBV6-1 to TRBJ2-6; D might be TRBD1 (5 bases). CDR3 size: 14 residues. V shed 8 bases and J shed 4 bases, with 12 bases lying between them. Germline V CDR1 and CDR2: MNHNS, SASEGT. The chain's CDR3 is CASGQGEGANVLTF. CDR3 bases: TGTGCCAGCGGTCAGGGCGAGGGGGCCAACGTCCTGACTTTC.

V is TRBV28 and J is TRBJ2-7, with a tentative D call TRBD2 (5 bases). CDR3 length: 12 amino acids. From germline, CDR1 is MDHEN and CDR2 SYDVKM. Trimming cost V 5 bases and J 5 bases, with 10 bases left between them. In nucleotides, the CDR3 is TGTGCCAGCAGTCCGCTCGGGGACGAGCAGTACTTC. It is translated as CASSPLGDEQYF.

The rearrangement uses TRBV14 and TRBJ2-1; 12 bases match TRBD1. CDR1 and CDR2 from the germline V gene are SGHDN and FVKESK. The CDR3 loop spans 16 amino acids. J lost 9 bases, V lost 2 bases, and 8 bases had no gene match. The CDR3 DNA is TGTGCCAGCAGCCAAACCGGGACAGGGGGCTTTGGTGAGCAGTTCTTC. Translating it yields CASSQTGTGGFGEQFF.

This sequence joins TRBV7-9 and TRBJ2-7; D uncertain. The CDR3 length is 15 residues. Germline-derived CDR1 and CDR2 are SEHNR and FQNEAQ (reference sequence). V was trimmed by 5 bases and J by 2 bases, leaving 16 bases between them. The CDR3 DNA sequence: TGTGCCAGCAGCCTCGTCAAGCATCCACCCTACGAGCAGTACTTC. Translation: CASSLVKHPPYEQYF.

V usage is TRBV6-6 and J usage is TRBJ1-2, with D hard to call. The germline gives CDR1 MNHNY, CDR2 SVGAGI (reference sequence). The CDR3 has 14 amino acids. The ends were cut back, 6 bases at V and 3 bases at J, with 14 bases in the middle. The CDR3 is CASRRAQKDYGYTF. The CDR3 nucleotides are TGTGCCAGCAGACGGGCCCAGAAGGACTATGGCTACACCTTC.